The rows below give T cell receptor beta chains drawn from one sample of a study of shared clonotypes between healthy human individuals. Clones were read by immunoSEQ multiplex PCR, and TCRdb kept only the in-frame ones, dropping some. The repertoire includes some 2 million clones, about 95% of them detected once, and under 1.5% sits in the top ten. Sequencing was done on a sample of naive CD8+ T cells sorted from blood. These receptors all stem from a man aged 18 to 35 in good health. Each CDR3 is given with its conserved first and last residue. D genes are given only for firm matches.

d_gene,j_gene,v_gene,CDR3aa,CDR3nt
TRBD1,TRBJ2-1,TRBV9,CASSLYRGPAYNEQFF,TGTGCCAGCAGCCTATACAGGGGGCCCGCCTACAATGAGCAGTTCTTC
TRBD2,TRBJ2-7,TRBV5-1,CASSLEGTTSYEQYF,TGCGCCAGCAGCTTGGAAGGGACTACCTCCTACGAGCAGTACTTC
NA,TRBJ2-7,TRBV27,CASSFGTHYEQYF,TGTGCCAGCAGTTTCGGGACCCACTACGAGCAGTACTTC
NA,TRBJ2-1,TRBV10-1,CASSQTGASGEQFF,TGCGCCAGCAGCCAGACCGGGGCATCGGGTGAGCAGTTCTTC
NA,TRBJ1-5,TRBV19,CASSMFSSNQPQHF,TGTGCCAGTAGTATGTTCAGTAGCAATCAGCCCCAGCATTTT
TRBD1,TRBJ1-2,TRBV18,CASSPIVGQGSYGYTF,TGTGCCAGCTCACCAATCGTTGGACAGGGGAGCTATGGCTACACCTTC
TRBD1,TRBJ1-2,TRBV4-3,CASSQEIGAGGLLGYTF,TGCGCCAGCAGCCAAGAGATCGGGGCAGGGGGCCTTCTAGGCTACACCTTC
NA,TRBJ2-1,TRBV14,CASSPIETSGYNEQFF,TGTGCCAGCAGCCCGATTGAAACGTCGGGGTACAATGAGCAGTTCTTC
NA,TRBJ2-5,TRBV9,CASSGGLHQETQYF,TGTGCCAGCAGCGGAGGGCTACACCAAGAGACCCAGTACTTC
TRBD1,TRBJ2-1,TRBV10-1,CASSPTGMYNEQFF,TGCGCCAGCAGTCCGACAGGGATGTACAATGAGCAGTTCTTC
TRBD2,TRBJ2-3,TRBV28,CASSAGTSGGDTQYF,TGTGCCAGCAGTGCTGGGACTAGCGGGGGAGATACGCAGTATTTT
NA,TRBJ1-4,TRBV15,CATSSEETGTNEKLFF,TGTGCCACCAGCAGTGAGGAGACAGGAACTAATGAAAAACTGTTTTTT
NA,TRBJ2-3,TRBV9,CASSVGGLRDTQYF,TGTGCCAGCAGCGTTGGGGGCCTGAGAGATACGCAGTATTTT
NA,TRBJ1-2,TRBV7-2,CASSLDVTNDGYTF,TGTGCCAGCAGCTTAGATGTCACGAACGATGGCTACACCTTC
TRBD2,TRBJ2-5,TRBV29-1,CSVEASGGSGIGTQYF,TGCAGCGTTGAGGCTAGCGGGGGCTCAGGGATAGGGACCCAGTACTTC
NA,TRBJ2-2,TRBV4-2,CASSPLGGGISGELFF,TGTGCCAGCAGCCCTCTAGGTGGGGGAATCTCCGGGGAGCTGTTTTTT
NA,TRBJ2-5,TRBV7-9,CASSPRAGTSETQYF,TGTGCCAGCAGCCCCCGCGCAGGGACATCAGAGACCCAGTACTTC
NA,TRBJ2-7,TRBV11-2,CASSLTQGGSYEQYF,TGTGCCAGCAGCTTAACGCAGGGCGGGTCCTACGAGCAGTACTTC
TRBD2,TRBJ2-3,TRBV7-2,CASCVAGGGTDTQYF,TGTGCCAGCTGCGTCGCGGGAGGGGGCACAGATACGCAGTATTTT
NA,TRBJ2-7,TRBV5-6,CASSFSSYEQYF,TGTGCCAGCAGTTTCAGCTCCTACGAGCAGTACTTC
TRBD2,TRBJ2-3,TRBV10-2,CASSLAGGPTDTQYF,TGCGCCAGCAGTCTAGCGGGAGGGCCCACAGATACGCAGTATTTT
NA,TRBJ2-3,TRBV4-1,CASSQFVRSTDTQYF,TGCGCCAGCAGCCAGTTTGTCAGGTCCACAGATACGCAGTATTTT
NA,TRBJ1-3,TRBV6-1,CASSVDLFSGNTIYF,TGTGCCAGCAGTGTGGACCTTTTCTCTGGAAACACCATATATTTT
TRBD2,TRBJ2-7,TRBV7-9,CASSLTTSAPDEQYF,TGTGCCAGCAGCTTAACTACTAGCGCCCCTGACGAGCAGTACTTC
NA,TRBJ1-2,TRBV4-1,CASSQGEMDGYTF,TGCGCCAGCAGCCAAGGGGAGATGGATGGCTACACCTTC
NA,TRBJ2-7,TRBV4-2,CASSQDRQGSYEQYF,TGTGCCAGCAGCCAAGATCGCCAGGGGAGCTACGAGCAGTACTTC
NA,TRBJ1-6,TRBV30,CAWSGGINSPLHF,TGTGCCTGGAGTGGTGGTATTAATTCACCCCTCCACTTT
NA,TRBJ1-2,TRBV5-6,CASSLATSEGGYTF,TGTGCCAGCAGCTTGGCCACCAGCGAGGGTGGCTACACCTTC
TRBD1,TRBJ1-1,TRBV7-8,CASSLIQGGNTEAFF,TGTGCCAGCAGCTTAATCCAGGGGGGGAACACTGAAGCTTTCTTT
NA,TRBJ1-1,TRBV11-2,CASSLGPQTEAFF,TGTGCCAGCAGCTTAGGACCGCAAACTGAAGCTTTCTTT
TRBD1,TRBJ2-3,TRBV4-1,CASSPGQGTDTQYF,TGCGCCAGCAGCCCGGGACAGGGCACAGATACGCAGTATTTT
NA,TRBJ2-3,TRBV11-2,CASSLAGGTDTQYF,TGTGCCAGCAGCTTAGCGGGGGGCACAGATACGCAGTATTTT